The sequence of this T cell receptor beta chain was determined in a study of T cell responses to AZD1222 COVID-19 vaccine. General study points: Clonal diversity may have been underestimated, and the donors were mostly white British, with more females than males.

For this clone: Antigen unknown.

Generated by immunoSEQ multiplex PCR, the TCRdb table keeps only in-frame clones and is missing some. Of more than 150,000 clones in the sample, roughly 92% were seen once. This CDR3 contains 13 residues. The germline V gene has CDR1 SGHNT and CDR2 YYREEE (reference sequence). This clonotype originated in an adult in good health. Sequences were derived from peripheral blood, sampled on day 0 of AZD1222 vaccination. V gene TRBV5-4 combines with J gene TRBJ1-2; possibly TRBD1 for D (6 bases). The CDR3 DNA follows: TGTGCACAGGGAAAGGGTGAGAACTATGGCTACACCTTC. Translating gives CAQGKGENYGYTF.